This TCR beta chain was obtained from a study of control samples from healthy donors and cancer patients. Repertoires were generated with immunoSEQ multiplex PCR, while TCRdb's copy carries only in-frame clones and drops some. The repertoire holds 160,000 or so clones, with 93% as singletons. Sequencing was done on a sample of blood. The source of this sequence is a man between 50 and 59 years old in good health.

CDR3 coding DNA: TGTGCCACCAGCAGAGAACCCGGGACACCCGTTGACGAAGCTTTCTTT. This sequence encodes CATSREPGTPVDEAFF. J is TRBJ1-1 and V is TRBV15, with TRBD1 as a possible D gene (6 bases). Per the germline V gene, CDR1 is LNHNV and CDR2 is YYDKDF (reference sequence). The ends were cut back, 0 bases at V and 8 bases at J, with 19 bases in the middle. The CDR3 consists of 16 residues.